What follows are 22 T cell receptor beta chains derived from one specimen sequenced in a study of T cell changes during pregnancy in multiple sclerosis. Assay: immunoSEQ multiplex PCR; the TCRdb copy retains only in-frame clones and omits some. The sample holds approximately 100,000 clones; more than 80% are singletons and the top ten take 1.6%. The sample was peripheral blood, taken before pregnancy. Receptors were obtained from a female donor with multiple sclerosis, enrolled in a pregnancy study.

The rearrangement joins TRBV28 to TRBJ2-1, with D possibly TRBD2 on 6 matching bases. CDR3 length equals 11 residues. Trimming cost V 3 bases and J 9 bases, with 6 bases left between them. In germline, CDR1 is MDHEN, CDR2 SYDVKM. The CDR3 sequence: CASSFGGEQFF. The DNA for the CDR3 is TGTGCCAGCAGTTTCGGGGGTGAGCAGTTCTTC.

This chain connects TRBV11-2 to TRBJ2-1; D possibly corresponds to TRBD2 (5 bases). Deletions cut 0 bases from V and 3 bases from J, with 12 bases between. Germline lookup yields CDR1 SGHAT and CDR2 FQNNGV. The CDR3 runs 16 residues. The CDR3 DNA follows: TGTGCCAGCAGCTTAGATTATCAGACTATCTACAATGAGCAGTTCTTC. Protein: CASSLDYQTIYNEQFF. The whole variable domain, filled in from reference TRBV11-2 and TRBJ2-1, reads EAGVAQSPRYKIIEKRQSVAFWCNPISGHATLYWYQQILGQGPKLLIQFQNNGVVDDSQLPKDRFSAERLKGVDSTLKIQPAKLEDSAVYLCASSLDYQTIYNEQFFGPGTRLTVL.

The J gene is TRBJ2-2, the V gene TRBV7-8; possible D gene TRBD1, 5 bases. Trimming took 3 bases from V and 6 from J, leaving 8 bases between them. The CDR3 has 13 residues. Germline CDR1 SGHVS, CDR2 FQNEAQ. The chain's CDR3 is CASSLQGSGELFF. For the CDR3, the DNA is TGTGCCAGCAGCTTGCAGGGCTCCGGGGAGCTGTTTTTT.

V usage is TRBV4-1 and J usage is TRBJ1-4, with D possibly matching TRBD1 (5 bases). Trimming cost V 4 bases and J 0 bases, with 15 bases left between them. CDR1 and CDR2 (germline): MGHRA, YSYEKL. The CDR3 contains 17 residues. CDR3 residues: CASSLYPQGSTNEKLFF. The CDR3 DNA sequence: TGCGCCAGCAGCCTCTACCCCCAGGGTTCAACTAATGAAAAACTGTTTTTT.

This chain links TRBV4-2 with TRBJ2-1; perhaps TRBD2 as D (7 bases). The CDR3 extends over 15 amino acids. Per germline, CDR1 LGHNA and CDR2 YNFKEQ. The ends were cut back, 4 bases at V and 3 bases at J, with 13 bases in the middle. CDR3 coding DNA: TGTGCCAGCAGCCGAGTAGGGGGGGACTACAATGAGCAGTTCTTC. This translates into CASSRVGGDYNEQFF.

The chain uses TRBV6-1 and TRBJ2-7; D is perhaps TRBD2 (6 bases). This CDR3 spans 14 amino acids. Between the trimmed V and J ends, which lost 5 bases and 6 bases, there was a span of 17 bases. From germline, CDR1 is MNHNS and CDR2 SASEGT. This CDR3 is CASSRAGGNGEQYF. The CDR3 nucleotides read TGTGCCAGCAGTCGGGCCGGGGGTAATGGCGAGCAGTACTTC.

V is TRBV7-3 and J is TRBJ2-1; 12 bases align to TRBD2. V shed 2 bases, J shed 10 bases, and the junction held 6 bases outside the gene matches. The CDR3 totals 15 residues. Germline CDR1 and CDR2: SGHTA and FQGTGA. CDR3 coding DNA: TGTGCCAGCAGCTTAGGGCTAGCGGGAGGGGACGAGCAGTTCTTC. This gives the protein CASSLGLAGGDEQFF.

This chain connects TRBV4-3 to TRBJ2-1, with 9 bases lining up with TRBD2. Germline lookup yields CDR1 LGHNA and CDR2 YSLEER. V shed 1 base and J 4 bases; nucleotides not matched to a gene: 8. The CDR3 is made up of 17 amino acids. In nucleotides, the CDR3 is TGCGCCAGCAGCCAAGGACCCATAGCGGGGGTTTACAATGAGCAGTTCTTC. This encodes CASSQGPIAGVYNEQFF.

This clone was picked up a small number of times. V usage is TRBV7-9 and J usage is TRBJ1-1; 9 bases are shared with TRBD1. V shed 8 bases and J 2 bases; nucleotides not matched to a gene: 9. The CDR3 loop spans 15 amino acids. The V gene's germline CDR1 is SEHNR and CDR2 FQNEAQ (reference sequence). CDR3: CASGGQGGINTEAFF. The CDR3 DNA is TGTGCCAGCGGGGGACAGGGTGGTATTAACACTGAAGCTTTCTTT.

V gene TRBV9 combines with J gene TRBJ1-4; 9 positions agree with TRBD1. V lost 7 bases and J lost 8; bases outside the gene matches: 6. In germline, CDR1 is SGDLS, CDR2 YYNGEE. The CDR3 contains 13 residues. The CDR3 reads CASRGQGGEKLFF. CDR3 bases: TGTGCCAGCCGGGGACAGGGCGGGGAAAAACTGTTTTTT.

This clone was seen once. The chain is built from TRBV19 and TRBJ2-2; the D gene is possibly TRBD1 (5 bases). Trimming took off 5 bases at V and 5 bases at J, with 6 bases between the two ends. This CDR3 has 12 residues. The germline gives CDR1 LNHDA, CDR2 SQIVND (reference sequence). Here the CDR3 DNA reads TGTGCCAGTAGTCGGACAACCGGGGAGCTGTTTTTT. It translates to CASSRTTGELFF. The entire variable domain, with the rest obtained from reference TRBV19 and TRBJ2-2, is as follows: DGGITQSPKYLFRKEGQNVTLSCEQNLNHDAMYWYRQDPGQGLRLIYYSQIVNDFQKGDIAEGYSVSREKKESFPLTVTSAQKNPTAFYLCASSRTTGELFFGEGSRLTVL.

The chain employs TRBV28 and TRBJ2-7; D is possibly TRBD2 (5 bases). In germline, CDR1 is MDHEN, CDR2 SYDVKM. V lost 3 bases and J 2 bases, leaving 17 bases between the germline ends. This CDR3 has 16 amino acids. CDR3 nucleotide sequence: TGTGCCAGCAGTTTGCCGGACCCGGGGATCCCCTACGAGCAGTACTTC. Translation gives CASSLPDPGIPYEQYF.

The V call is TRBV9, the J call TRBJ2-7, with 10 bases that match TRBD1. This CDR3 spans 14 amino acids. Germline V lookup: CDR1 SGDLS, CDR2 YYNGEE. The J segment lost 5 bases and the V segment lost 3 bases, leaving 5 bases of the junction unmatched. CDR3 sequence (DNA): TGTGCCAGCAGCGCAACCGGGACAGGGGACGAGCAGTACTTC. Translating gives CASSATGTGDEQYF.

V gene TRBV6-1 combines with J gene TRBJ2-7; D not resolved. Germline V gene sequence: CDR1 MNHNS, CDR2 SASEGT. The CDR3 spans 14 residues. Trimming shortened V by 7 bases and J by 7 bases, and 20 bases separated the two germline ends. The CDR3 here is CASIDAGRTIEQYF. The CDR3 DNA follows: TGTGCCAGCATCGACGCAGGCCGTACGATTGAGCAGTACTTC.

The CDR3 DNA sequence: TGCGCCAGCAGCCAAGATTTTGGGACAGGGTCTACTGAGCAGTTCTTC. Encoded protein: CASSQDFGTGSTEQFF. The V call is TRBV4-3, the J call TRBJ2-1; 9 positions match TRBD1. The CDR3 is 16 residues long. Germline CDR1 and CDR2: LGHNA and YSLEER. V was pared by 0 bases and J by 9 bases, with 9 bases of the junction left unmatched.

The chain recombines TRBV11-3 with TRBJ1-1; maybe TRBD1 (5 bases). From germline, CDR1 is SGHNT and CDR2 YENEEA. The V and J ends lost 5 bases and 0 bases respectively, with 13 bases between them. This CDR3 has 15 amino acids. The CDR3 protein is CASSPYQGVNTEAFF. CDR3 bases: TGTGCCAGCAGCCCCTACCAAGGGGTGAACACTGAAGCTTTCTTT. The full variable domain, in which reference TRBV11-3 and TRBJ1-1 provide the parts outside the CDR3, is EAGVVQSPRYKIIEKKQPVAFWCNPISGHNTLYWYLQNLGQGPELLIRYENEEAVDDSQLPKDRFSAERLKGVDSTLKIQPAELGDSAVYLCASSPYQGVNTEAFFGQGTRLTVV.

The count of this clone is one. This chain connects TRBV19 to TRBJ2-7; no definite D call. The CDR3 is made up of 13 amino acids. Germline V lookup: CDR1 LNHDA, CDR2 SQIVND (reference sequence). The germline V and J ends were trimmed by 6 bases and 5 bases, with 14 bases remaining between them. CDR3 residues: CASRAPSNHEQYF. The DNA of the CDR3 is TGTGCCAGTAGGGCACCGTCAAACCACGAGCAGTACTTC. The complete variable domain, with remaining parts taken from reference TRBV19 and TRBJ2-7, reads DGGITQSPKYLFRKEGQNVTLSCEQNLNHDAMYWYRQDPGQGLRLIYYSQIVNDFQKGDIAEGYSVSREKKESFPLTVTSAQKNPTAFYLCASRAPSNHEQYFGPGTRLTVT.

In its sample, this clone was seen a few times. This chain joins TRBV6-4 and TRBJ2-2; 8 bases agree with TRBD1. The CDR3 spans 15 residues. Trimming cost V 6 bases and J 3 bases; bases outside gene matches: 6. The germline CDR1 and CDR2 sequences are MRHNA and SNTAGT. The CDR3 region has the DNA TGTGCCAGCAGAGACGGGACAGGCGACACCGGGGAGCTGTTTTTT. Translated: CASRDGTGDTGELFF.

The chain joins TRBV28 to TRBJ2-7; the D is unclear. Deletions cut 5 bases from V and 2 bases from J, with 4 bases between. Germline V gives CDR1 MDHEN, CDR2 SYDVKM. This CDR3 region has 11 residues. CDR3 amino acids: CASSPAYEQYF. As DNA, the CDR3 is TGTGCCAGCAGTCCAGCCTACGAGCAGTACTTC.

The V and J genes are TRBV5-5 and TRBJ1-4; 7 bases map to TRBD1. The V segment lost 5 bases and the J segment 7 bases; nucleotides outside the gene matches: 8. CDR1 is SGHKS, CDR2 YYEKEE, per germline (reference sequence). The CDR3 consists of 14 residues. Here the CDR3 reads CASSLQGVIEKLFF. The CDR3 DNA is TGTGCCAGCAGTCTCCAGGGGGTAATTGAAAAACTGTTTTTT.

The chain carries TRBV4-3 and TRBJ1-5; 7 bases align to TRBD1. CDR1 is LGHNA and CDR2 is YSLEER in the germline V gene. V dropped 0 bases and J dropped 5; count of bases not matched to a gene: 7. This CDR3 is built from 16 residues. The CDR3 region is CASSQDVGTAHQPQHF. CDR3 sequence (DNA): TGCGCCAGCAGCCAAGACGTAGGGACAGCTCATCAGCCCCAGCATTTT.

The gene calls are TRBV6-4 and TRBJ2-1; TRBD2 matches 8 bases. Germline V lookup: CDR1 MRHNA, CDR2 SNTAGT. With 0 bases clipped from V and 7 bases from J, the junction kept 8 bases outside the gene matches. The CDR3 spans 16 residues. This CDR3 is CASSDSAGGQYNEQFF. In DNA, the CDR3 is TGTGCCAGCAGTGACTCGGCGGGGGGTCAGTATAATGAGCAGTTCTTC.